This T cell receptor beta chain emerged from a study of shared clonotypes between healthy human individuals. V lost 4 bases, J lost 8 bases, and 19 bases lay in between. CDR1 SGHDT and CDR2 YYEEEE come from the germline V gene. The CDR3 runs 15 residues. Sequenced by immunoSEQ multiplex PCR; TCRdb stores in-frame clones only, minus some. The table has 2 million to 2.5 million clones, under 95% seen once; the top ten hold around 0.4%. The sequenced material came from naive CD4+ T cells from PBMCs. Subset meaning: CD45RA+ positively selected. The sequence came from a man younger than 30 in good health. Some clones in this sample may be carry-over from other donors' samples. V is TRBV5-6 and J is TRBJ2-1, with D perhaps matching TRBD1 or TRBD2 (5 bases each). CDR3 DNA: TGTGCCAGCAGCCTTACCGGGACGCGGGTTCATGAGCAGTTCTTC. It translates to CASSLTGTRVHEQFF.